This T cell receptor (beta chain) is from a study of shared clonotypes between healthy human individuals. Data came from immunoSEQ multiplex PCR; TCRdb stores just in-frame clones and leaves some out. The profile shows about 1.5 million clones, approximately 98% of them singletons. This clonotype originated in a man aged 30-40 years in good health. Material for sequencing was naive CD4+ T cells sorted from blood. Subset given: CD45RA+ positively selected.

CDR3 amino acids: CSARTGEAAFF. The CDR3, as DNA: TGCAGTGCTAGGACCGGGGAGGCGGCTTTCTTT. The rearrangement joins TRBV20-1 to TRBJ1-1, with D hard to call. Germline assignment: CDR1 DFQATT and CDR2 SNEGSKA (reference sequence). This CDR3 has 11 amino acids. V gave up 3 bases and J gave up 11 bases, with 13 bases separating them.